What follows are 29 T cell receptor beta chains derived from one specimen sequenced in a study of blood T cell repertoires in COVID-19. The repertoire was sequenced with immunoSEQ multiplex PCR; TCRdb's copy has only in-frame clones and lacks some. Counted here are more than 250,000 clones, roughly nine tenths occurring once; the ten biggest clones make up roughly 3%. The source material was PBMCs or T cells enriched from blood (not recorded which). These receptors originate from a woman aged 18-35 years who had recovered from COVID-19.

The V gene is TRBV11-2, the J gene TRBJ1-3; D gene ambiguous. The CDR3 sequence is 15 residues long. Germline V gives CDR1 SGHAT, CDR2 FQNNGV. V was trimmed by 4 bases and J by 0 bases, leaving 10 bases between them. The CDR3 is CASSSGSVSGNTIYF. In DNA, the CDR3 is TGTGCCAGCAGCTCAGGATCAGTCTCTGGAAACACCATATATTTT.

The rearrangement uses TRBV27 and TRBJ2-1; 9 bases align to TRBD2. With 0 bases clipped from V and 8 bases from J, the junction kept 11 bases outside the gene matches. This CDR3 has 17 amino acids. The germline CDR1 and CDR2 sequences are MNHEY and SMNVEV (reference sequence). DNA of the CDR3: TGTGCCAGCAGTTTATCCCCAGCGGGAGGATATGGCGATGAGCAGTTCTTC. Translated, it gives CASSLSPAGGYGDEQFF.

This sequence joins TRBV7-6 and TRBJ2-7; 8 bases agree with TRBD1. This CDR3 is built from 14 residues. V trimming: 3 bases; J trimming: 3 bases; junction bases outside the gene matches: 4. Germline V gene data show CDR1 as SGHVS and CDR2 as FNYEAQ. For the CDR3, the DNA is TGTGCCAGCAGCTTCGGGACAGGTGACTACGAGCAGTACTTC. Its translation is CASSFGTGDYEQYF.

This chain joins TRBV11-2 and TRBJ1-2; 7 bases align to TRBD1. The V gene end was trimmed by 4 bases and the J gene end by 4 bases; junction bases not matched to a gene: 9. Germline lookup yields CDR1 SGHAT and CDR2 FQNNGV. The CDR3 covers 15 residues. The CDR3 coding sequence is TGTGCCAGCAGCTCCCTTTTGACAGGGACCTATGGCTACACCTTC. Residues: CASSSLLTGTYGYTF.

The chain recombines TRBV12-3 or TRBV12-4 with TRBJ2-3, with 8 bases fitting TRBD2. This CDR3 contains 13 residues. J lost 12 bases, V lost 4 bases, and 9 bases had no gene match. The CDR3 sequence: CASSSGTRPGQYF. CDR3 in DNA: TGTGCCAGCAGTTCCGGGACTAGACCCGGACAGTATTTT.

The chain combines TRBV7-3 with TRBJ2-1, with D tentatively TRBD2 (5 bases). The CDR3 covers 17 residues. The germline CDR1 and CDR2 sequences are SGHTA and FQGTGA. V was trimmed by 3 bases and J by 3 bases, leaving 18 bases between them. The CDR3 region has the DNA TGTGCCAGCAGCTTTGGTTTGGGTAGCGCGAACTACAATGAGCAGTTCTTC. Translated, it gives CASSFGLGSANYNEQFF.

The CDR3 spells CASSYSTNTEAFF. The CDR3 DNA follows: TGTGCCAGCAGCTATAGTACGAACACTGAAGCTTTCTTT. The rearrangement uses TRBV5-6 and TRBJ1-1, with D uncertain. Germline V gene sequence: CDR1 SGHDT, CDR2 YYEEEE. The CDR3 consists of 13 residues. Deletions cut 3 bases from V and 1 base from J, with 7 bases between. Together with reference TRBV5-6 and TRBJ1-1, the CDR3 gives the full variable domain: DAGVTQSPTHLIKTRGQQVTLRCSPKSGHDTVSWYQQALGQGPQFIFQYYEEEERQRGNFPDRFSGHQFPNYSSELNVNALLLGDSALYLCASSYSTNTEAFFGQGTRLTVV.

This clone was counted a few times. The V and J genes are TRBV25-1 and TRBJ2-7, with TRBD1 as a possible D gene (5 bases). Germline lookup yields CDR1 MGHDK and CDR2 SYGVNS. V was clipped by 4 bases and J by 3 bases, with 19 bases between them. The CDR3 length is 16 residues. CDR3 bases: TGTGCCAGCAGTGGACCACACCAGGGCACCCTCTACGAGCAGTACTTC. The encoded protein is CASSGPHQGTLYEQYF.

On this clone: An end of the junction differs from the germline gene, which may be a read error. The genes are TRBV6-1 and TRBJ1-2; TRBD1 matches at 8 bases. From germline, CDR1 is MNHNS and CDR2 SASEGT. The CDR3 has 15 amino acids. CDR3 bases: TGTGCCAGCAATGAAATGTGGACAGGGAACTATGGCTACACCTTC. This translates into CASNEMWTGNYGYTF.

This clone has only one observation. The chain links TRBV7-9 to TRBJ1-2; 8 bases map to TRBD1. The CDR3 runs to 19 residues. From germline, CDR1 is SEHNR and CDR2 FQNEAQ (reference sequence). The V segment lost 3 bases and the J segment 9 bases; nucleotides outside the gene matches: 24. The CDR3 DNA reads TGTGCCAGCAGCTTTTTGGGACAGGCCGTTATGGCTGGGGAGGGAAGCTACACCTTC. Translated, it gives CASSFLGQAVMAGEGSYTF.

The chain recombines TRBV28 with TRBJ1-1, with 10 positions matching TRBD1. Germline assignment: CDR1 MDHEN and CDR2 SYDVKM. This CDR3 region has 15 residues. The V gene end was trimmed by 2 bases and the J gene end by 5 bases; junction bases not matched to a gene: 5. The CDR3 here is CASSLPDRGTTEAFF. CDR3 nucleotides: TGTGCCAGCAGTTTACCGGACAGGGGGACGACTGAAGCTTTCTTT. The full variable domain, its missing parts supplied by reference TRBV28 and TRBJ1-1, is DVKVTQSSRYLVKRTGEKVFLECVQDMDHENMFWYRQDPGLGLRLIYFSYDVKMKEKGDIPEGYSVSREKKERFSLILESASTNQTSMYLCASSLPDRGTTEAFFGQGTRLTVV.

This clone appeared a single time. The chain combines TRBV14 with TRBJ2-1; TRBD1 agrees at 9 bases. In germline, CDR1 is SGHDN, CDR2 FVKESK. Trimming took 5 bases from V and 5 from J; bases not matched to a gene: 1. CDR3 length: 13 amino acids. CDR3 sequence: CASSWTGDNEQFF. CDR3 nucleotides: TGTGCCAGCAGCTGGACAGGGGACAATGAGCAGTTCTTC.

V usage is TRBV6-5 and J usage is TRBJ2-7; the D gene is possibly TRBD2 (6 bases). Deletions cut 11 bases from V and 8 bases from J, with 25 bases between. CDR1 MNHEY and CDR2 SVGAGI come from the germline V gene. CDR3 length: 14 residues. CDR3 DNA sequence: TGTGCCGTTCTATTCCGGGACTGGAATACTAAGCAGTACTTC. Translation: CAVLFRDWNTKQYF.

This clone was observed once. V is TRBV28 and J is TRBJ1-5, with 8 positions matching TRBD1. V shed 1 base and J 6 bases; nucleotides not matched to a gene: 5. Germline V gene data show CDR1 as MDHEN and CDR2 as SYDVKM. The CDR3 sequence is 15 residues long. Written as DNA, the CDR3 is TGTGCCAGCAGTTTATATGTGCAGGGGGCTCAGCCCCAGCATTTT. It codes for CASSLYVQGAQPQHF.

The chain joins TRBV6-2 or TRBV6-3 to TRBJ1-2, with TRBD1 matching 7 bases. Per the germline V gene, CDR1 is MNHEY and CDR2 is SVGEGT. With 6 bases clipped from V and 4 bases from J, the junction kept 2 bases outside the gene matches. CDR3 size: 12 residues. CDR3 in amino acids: CASSWTGYGYTF. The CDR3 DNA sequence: TGTGCCAGCAGCTGGACAGGCTATGGCTACACCTTC.

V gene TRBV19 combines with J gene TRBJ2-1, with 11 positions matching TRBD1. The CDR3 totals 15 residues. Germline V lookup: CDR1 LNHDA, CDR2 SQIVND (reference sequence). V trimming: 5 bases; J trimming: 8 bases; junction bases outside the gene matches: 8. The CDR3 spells CASSVGTGGGDEQFF. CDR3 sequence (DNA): TGTGCCAGTAGTGTAGGGACAGGGGGAGGTGATGAGCAGTTCTTC.

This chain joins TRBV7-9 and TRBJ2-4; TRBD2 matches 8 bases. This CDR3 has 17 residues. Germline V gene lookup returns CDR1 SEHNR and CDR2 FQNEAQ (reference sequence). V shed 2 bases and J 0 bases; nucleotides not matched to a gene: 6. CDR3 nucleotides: TGTGCCAGCAGCTTAACAATAGCGGGGCTAGCCAAAAACATTCAGTACTTC. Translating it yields CASSLTIAGLAKNIQYF.

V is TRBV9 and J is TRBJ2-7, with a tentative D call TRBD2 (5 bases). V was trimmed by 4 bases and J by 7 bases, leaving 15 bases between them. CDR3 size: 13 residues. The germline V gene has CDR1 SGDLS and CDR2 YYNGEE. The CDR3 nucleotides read TGTGCCAGCAGCCAACGTCCGAGGAGGGAGCAGTACTTC. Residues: CASSQRPRREQYF. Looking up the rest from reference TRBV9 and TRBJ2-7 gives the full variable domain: DSGVTQTPKHLITATGQRVTLRCSPRSGDLSVYWYQQSLDQGLQFLIQYYNGEERAKGNILERFSAQQFPDLHSELNLSSLELGDSALYFCASSQRPRREQYFGPGTRLTVT.

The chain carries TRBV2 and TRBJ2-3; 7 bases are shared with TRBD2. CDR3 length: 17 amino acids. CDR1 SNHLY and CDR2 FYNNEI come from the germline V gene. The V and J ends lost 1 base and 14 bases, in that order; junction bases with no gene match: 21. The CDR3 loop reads CASSEEISMAYQRGRYF. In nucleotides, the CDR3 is TGTGCCAGCAGTGAAGAGATAAGTATGGCGTACCAGCGGGGTCGGTATTTT.

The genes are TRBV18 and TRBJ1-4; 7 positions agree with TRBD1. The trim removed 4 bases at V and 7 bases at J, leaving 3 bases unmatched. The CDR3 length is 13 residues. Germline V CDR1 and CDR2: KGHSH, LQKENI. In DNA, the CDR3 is TGTGCCAGCTCACAGGGGGCGGTTGAAAAACTGTTTTTT. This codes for CASSQGAVEKLFF. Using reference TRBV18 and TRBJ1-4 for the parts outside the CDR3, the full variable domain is NAGVMQNPRHLVRRRGQEARLRCSPMKGHSHVYWYRQLPEEGLKFMVYLQKENIIDESGMPKERFSAEFPKEGPSILRIQQVVRGDSAAYFCASSQGAVEKLFFGSGTQLSVL.

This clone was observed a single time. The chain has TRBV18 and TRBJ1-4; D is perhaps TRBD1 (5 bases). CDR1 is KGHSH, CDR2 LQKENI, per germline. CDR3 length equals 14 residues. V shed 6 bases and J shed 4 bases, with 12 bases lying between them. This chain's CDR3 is CASSPQGLNEKLFF. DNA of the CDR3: TGTGCCAGCTCTCCCCAGGGACTTAATGAAAAACTGTTTTTT.

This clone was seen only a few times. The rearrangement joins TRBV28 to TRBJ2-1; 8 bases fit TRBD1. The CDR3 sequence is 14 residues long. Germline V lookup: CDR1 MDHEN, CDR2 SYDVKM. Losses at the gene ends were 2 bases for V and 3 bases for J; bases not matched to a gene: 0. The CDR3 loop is CASSLTGGYNEQFF. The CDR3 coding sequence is TGTGCCAGCAGTTTAACAGGGGGCTACAATGAGCAGTTCTTC.

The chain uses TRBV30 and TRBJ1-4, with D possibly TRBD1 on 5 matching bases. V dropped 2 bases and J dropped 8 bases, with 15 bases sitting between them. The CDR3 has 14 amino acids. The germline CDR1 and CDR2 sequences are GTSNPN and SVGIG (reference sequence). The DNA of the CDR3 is TGTGCCTGGAGTCCAGGGTCGCCGTCCGAAAAACTGTTTTTT. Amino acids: CAWSPGSPSEKLFF.

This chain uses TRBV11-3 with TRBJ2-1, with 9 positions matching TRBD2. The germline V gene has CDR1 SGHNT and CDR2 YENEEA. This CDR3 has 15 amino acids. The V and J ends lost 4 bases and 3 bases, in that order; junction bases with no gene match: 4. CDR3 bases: TGTGCCAGCAGCTCCCTAGCGGGGAACTACAATGAGCAGTTCTTC. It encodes CASSSLAGNYNEQFF.

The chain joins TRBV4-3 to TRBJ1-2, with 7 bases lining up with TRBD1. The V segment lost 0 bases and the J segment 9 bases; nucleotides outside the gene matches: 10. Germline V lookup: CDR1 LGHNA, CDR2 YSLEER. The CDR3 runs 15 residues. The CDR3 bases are TGCGCCAGCAGCCAAGACCGAGCAGACAGGGTTCGCTACACCTTC. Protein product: CASSQDRADRVRYTF.

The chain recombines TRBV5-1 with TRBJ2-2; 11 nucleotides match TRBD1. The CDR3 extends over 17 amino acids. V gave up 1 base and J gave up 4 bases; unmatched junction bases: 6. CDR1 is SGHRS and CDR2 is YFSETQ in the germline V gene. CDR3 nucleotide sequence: TGCGCCAGCAGCTTGTCCGGGACAGGGGGACTCACCGGGGAGCTGTTTTTT. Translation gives CASSLSGTGGLTGELFF. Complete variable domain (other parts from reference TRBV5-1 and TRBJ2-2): KAGVTQTPRYLIKTRGQQVTLSCSPISGHRSVSWYQQTPGQGLQFLFEYFSETQRNKGNFPGRFSGRQFSNSRSEMNVSTLELGDSALYLCASSLSGTGGLTGELFFGEGSRLTVL.

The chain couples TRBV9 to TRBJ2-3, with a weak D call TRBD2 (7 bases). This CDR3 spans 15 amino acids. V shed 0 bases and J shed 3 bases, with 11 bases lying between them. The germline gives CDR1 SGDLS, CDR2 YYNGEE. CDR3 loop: CASSVEGGETDTQYF. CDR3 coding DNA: TGTGCCAGCAGCGTAGAGGGGGGGGAGACAGATACGCAGTATTTT.

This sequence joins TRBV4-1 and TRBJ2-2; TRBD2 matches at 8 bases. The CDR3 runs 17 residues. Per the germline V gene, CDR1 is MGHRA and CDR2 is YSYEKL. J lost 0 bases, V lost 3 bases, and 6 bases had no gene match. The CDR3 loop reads CASSHRAGETNTGELFF. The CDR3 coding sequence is TGCGCCAGCAGCCATAGAGCGGGAGAGACGAACACCGGGGAGCTGTTTTTT.

CDR3 protein: CASSTQTSGGFYNEQFF. The CDR3, as DNA: TGTGCCAGCAGCACACAGACTAGCGGCGGATTCTACAATGAGCAGTTCTTC. The V and J genes are TRBV7-3 and TRBJ2-1, with 9 bases aligning to TRBD2. CDR3 length: 17 amino acids. Germline V gene sequence: CDR1 SGHTA, CDR2 FQGTGA. The J segment lost 3 bases and the V segment lost 5 bases, leaving 11 bases of the junction unmatched.